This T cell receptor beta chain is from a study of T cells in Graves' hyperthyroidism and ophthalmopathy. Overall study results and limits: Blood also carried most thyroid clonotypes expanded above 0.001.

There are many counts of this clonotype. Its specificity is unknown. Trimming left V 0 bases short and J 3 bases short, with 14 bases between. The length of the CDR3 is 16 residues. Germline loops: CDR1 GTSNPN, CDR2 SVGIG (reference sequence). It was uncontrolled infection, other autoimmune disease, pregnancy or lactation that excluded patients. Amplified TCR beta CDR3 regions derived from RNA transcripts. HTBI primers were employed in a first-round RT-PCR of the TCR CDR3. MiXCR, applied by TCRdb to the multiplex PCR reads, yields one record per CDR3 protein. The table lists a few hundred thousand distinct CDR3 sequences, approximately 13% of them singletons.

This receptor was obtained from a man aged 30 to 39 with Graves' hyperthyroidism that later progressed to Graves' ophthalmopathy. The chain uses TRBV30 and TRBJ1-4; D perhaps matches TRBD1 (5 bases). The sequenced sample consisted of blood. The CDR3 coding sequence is TGTGCCTGGAGTGTATCCGGGGCGAGCTCTAATGAAAAACTGTTTTTT. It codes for CAWSVSGASSNEKLFF.